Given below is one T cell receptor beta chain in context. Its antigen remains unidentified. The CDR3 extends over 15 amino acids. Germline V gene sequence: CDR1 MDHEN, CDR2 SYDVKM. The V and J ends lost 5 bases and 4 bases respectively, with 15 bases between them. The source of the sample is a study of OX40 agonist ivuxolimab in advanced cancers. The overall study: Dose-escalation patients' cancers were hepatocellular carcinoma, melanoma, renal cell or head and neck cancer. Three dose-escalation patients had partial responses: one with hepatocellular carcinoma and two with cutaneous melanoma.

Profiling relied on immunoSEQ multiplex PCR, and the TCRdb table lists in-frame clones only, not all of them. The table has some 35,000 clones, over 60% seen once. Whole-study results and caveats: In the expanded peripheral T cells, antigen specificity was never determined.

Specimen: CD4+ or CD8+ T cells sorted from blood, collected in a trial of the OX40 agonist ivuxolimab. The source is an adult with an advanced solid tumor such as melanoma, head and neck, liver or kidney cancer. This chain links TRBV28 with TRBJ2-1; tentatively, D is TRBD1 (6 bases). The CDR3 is CASSLLRDTYNEQFF. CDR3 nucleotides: TGTGCCAGCAGTCTCCTCAGGGACACTTACAATGAGCAGTTCTTC.